The TCR beta chain under discussion was sequenced for a study of cytomegalovirus exposure and HLA in healthy donors. General study findings and limits: CMV serostatus was the sole immune exposure data available.

This CDR3 contains 16 residues. Looked up from germline, CDR1 is MNHNS and CDR2 is SASEGT. The PCR ran on 60 Vbeta and 13 Jbeta primers. Only in-frame clones appear in the TCRdb table, and some are missing; sequencing was by immunoSEQ multiplex PCR. The sample has 200,000 to 250,000 clones; about 70% are singletons. A word on this clone: Its antigen is unknown. Its ends do not fully match the called genes, so a read error is possible.

Sequenced material: PBMCs. This TCR was sampled from a woman aged 25 to 39 in good health and CMV-seronegative. This chain links TRBV6-1 with TRBJ2-7; D perhaps matches TRBD1 (7 bases). This CDR3 is CASSDLAGQISSEQYF. The CDR3 DNA reads TGTGCCAGCAGTGACCTGGCGGGACAGATCTCCTCCGAGCAGTACTTC.